The entry below gives a single T cell receptor beta chain sequence along with its context. The antigen remains undetermined. The data stem from a study of OX40 agonist ivuxolimab in advanced cancers. Overall study: Enrollees could have had prior anti-PD-1, anti-PD-L1 or anti-CTLA-4 therapy, which about 40% had received. Three patients, one with hepatocellular carcinoma and two with cutaneous melanoma, responded partially.

The CDR3 spans 13 residues. Germline V lookup: CDR1 MNHEY, CDR2 SMNVEV (reference sequence). Trimming left V 1 base short and J 7 bases short, with 11 bases between. The repertoire was sequenced with immunoSEQ multiplex PCR; TCRdb's copy has only in-frame clones and lacks some. The table has over 80,000 clones, about nine tenths seen once. Study-wide findings and caveats: Circulating CD4+ and CD8+ T cells showed clonal expansion by week 6 at 0.1 to 3.0 mg/kg. On average, CD8+ T cells showed a greater number of expanded clones than CD4+.

The TCR sequence derives from an adult with an advanced solid tumor such as melanoma, head and neck, liver or kidney cancer. Here the sequenced sample was CD4+ or CD8+ T cells sorted from blood, taken in a trial of the OX40 agonist ivuxolimab. The rearrangement joins TRBV27 to TRBJ2-7; D perhaps matches TRBD1 (6 bases). CDR3: CASSLLRGSEQYF. CDR3 DNA: TGTGCCAGCAGTTTATTAAGGGGGTCGGAGCAGTACTTC.